This TCR beta chain was sequenced for a study of T cell repertoires in urothelial bladder cancer (dated by TCRdb to the late 2010s). Regarding the study in general: Of the 12 resected lesions, three were clinical stage cT0, three were cTa, three were cT1, and three were cT2 or greater. The study compared TCR repertoire clonality in bladder tumors with that in benign bladder inflammation. A total of eleven to twelve patients who had bladder lesions and were undergoing transurethral resection were prospectively identified. A total of roughly eleven resected bladder lesions, made up of urothelial carcinoma (UC+) and benign (UC-) specimens, were studied. Summary of the overall study and its limitations: The median percentage of tumor infiltrating lymphocytes was 2% in carcinoma specimens and about 13% in benign specimens. Urothelial carcinoma specimens contained fewer T cells than benign specimens, with a median of approximately 5,000 versus 26,000. In carcinoma specimens, up to roughly 17% of infiltrating lymphocytes were accounted for by a single T-cell clone, compared with roughly 2.1% in benign specimens.

Bladder lesion specimens were obtained at transurethral resection and were stored at -80C. DNA was isolated from bladder specimens obtained during transurethral resection. The immunoSEQ assay was used to sequence the CDR3 region of the TCR beta chain. As for the original processing: For each specimen, T-cell fraction, clonal dominance and maximum TCR clone frequency were calculated. TCRdb limited this immuneACCESS table to in-frame rearrangements with V and J called. A share of clones is missing; checked studies link under half to unresolved V genes, and the rest is unexplained. V, J and clone size derive from that table, while D and trimming were established from the DNA sequence. In this sample the table shows about 6,600 clones, 71% of which occur a single time. The ten top clones hold 12% of the sample. On this clone itself: This receptor's antigen is unknown. No base quality information exists; no much larger clone differs at one position.

From its cysteine to its phenylalanine, the CDR3 spans 11 amino acids. The only DNA kept is the CDR3, 33 bases in frame from the first base. V is cut by 6 bases and J by 7 bases, and the space between the germline ends is 11 bases. CDR1 DFQATT and CDR2 SNEGSKA were looked up in the germline V gene (reference sequence). The sequence came from a human donor with urothelial carcinoma. The sample was tumor-infiltrating cells from bladder cancer. The chain couples TRBV20-1 to TRBJ2-3, with the D gene not clear enough to name. The nucleotide sequence reads as follows: TGCAGTGCCTACCCCTCTAATACGCAGTATTTT. Translation gives CSAYPSNTQYF.